The TCR beta chain described here comes from a study of CD8 T cells in Susac syndrome. The CDR3 has 14 residues. Trimming removed 5 bases from V and 7 bases from J; junction bases left unmatched: 10. Germline lookup yields CDR1 MNHNY and CDR2 SVGAGI (reference sequence). CD8+ and CD4+ blood T cells underwent TCR beta sequencing. Random hexamers served to reverse transcribe roughly 0.5 to 1 ug RNA. An immunoSEQ multiplex PCR generated amplified TCR beta CDR3 products spanning 54 Vbeta and 13 Jbeta. TCRdb re-analysed the immunoSEQ multiplex PCR reads in MiXCR, keeping a single row per CDR3 protein. The sample consists of about 300,000 distinct CDR3 sequences, roughly 85% of them appearing once.

The TCR originated in a human donor with multiple sclerosis. This chain connects TRBV6-6 to TRBJ2-7, with 8 positions matching TRBD2. The material sequenced was CD8+ T cells from PBMCs. CDR3 amino acids: CASSDLGGRNEQYF. In DNA, the CDR3 is TGTGCCAGCAGTGACCTGGGCGGGAGGAATGAGCAGTACTTC.